This T cell receptor beta chain came from a study of shared clonotypes between healthy human individuals. J lost 6 bases, V lost 7 bases, and 7 bases had no gene match. Germline values: CDR1 SQVTM, CDR2 ANQGSEA. The CDR3 consists of 13 residues. Repertoires were generated with immunoSEQ multiplex PCR, while TCRdb's copy carries only in-frame clones and drops some. The sample includes about 960,000 clones, 70% to 85% seen only once; the top ten take about 1.5%. The V gene is TRBV29-1, the J gene TRBJ2-2; 8 bases match TRBD2. The clonotype was recovered from a man younger than 35 in good health. Sequencing was carried out using memory CD4+ T cells sorted from blood. Subset described: CD45RA-negative fraction. The CDR3 DNA reads TGCAGCGCCCGAGCGGGGGCGGCCGGGGAGCTGTTTTTT. Translation gives CSARAGAAGELFF.